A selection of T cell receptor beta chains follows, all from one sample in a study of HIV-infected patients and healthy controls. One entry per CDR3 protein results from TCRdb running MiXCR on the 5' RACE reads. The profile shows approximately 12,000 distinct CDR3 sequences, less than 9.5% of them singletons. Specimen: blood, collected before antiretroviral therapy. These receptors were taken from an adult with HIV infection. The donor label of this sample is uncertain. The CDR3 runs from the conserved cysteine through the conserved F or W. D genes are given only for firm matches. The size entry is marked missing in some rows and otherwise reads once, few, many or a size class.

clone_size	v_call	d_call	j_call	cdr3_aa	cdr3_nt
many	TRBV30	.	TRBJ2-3	CAGGATDTQYF	TGTGCCGGGGGTGCCACAGATACGCAGTATTTT
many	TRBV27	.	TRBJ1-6	CASSQLRGLDSPLHF	TGTGCCAGCAGCCAGCTACGGGGCTTGGATTCACCCCTCCACTTT
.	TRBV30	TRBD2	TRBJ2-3	CAWSPQESGGPTDTQYF	TGTGCCTGGAGTCCCCAAGAGAGCGGGGGGCCCACAGATACGCAGTATTTT
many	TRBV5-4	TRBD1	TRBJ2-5	CASSEPGQRRETQYF	TGTGCCAGCAGCGAACCGGGACAGAGAAGAGAGACCCAGTACTTC
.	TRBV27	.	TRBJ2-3	CASRVGGSDTQYF	TGTGCCAGCAGGGTAGGGGGATCAGATACGCAGTATTTT
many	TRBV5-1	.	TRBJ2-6	CASTLAPPGANVLTF	TGCGCCAGCACACTAGCCCCCCCTGGGGCCAACGTCCTGACTTTC
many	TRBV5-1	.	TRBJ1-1	CASSINTEAFF	TGCGCCAGCAGCATAAACACTGAAGCTTTCTTT
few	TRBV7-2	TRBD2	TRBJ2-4	CASSHTSGRTIPKNIQYF	TGTGCCAGCAGCCATACTAGCGGGCGGACAATTCCCAAAAACATTCAGTACTTC
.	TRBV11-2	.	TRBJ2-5	CASSLVRGRMRETQYF	TGTGCCAGCAGCTTAGTACGGGGGCGGATGCGAGAGACCCAGTACTTC
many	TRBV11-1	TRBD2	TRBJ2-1	CASSASGREQFF	TGTGCCAGCAGCGCTAGCGGGCGTGAGCAGTTCTTC
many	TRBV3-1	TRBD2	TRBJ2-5	CASSQGRGGQETQYF	TGTGCCAGCAGCCAAGGGCGGGGGGGCCAGGAGACCCAGTACTTC
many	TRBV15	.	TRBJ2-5	CATSSPRGQETQYF	TGTGCCACCAGCAGCCCCAGGGGCCAAGAGACCCAGTACTTC
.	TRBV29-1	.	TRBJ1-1	CSVVSGYTEAFF	TGCAGCGTTGTGTCCGGGTACACTGAAGCTTTCTTT
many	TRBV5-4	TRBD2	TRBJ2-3	CASSTIAGATTDTQYF	TGTGCCAGCAGCACGATAGCGGGAGCGACCACAGATACGCAGTATTTT
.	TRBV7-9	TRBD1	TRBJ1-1	CASSLLGQMNTEAFF	TGTGCCAGCAGCTTACTGGGACAGATGAACACTGAAGCTTTCTTT
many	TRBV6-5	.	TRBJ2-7	CASSRGVAYEQYF	TGTGCCAGCAGTCGGGGCGTCGCCTACGAGCAGTACTTC
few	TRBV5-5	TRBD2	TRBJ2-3	CASSPTSGGASSTDTQYF	TGTGCCAGCAGCCCGACTAGCGGGGGGGCCTCTAGCACAGATACGCAGTATTTT
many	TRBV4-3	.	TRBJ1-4	CASSQDRSTEKLFF	TGCGCCAGCAGCCAAGATAGGTCTACTGAAAAACTGTTTTTT
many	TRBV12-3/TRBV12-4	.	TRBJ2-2	CASSQIRTGELFF	TGTGCCAGCAGCCAGATTAGGACCGGGGAGCTGTTTTTT
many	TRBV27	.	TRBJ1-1	CASSPPGARTEAFF	TGTGCCAGCAGCCCCCCCGGGGCGCGGACTGAAGCTTTCTTT
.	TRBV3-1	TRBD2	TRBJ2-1	CASSLLAGGYEQFF	TGTGCCAGCAGCCTTCTAGCCGGGGGGTATGAGCAGTTCTTC
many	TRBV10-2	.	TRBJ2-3	CASSEHPQSTDTQYF	TGCGCCAGCAGTGAGCACCCCCAAAGCACAGATACGCAGTATTTT
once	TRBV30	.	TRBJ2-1	CAWSPLASPYNEQFF	TGTGCCTGGAGTCCCTTGGCGTCCCCCTACAATGAGCAGTTCTTC
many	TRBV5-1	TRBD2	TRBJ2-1	CASSLSSGSFNEQFF	TGCGCCAGCAGCTTGTCTAGCGGGAGCTTCAATGAGCAGTTCTTC
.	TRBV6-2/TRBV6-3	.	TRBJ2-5	CATQRGGAETQYF	TGTGCCACACAGAGAGGGGGAGCAGAGACCCAGTACTTC
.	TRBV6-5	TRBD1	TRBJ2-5	CASSHRGDAQETQYF	TGTGCCAGCAGTCACAGGGGGGACGCACAAGAGACCCAGTACTTC
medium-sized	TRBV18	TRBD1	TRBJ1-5	CASSPAYRGDSNQPQHF	TGTGCCAGCTCACCGGCTTACAGGGGTGATAGCAATCAGCCCCAGCATTTT
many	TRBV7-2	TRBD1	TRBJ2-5	CASSSGQGGTQYF	TGTGCCAGCAGCTCGGGACAGGGAGGGACCCAGTACTTC
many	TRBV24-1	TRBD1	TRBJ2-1	CATSEVGQGLYNEQFF	TGTGCCACCAGTGAGGTGGGACAGGGGTTATACAATGAGCAGTTCTTC
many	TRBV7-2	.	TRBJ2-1	CASSPIRVINEQFF	TGTGCCAGCAGTCCCATCAGGGTGATAAATGAGCAGTTCTTC
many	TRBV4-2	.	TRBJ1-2	CASSQELDKNYGYTF	TGTGCCAGCAGCCAAGAGTTGGACAAGAACTATGGCTACACCTTC
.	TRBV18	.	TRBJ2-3	CASSQSNTDTQYF	TGTGCCAGCTCACAATCAAACACAGATACGCAGTATTTT